This TCR beta chain is drawn from a study of naive and memory T cell subsets. Overall study results and limits: Activation and differentiation may alter RNA-based TCR counts. Especially in CD8 cells, naive repertoires contained a few larger clonotypes, possibly CD45RA-re-expressing memory cells. Clonotypes are single alpha or beta chains, not paired receptors.

After the first PCR, alpha and beta chain libraries were processed separately. CMV status came from CD4+ T cell IFNgamma after overnight CMV lysate stimulation of fresh PBMCs. Two oligonucleotides, mixed equimolar, formed the beta constant-region primer covering TRBC1 and TRBC2. Ligated cDNA was amplified by four rounds of PCR with nested alpha and beta constant-region primers and SP2. TCRdb redid the calling of the UMI-ligation and nested PCR reads with MiXCR, one entry per CDR3 protein. The profile shows roughly 92,000 distinct CDR3 sequences, 11% of them singletons. The CDR3 spans 13 residues. From germline, CDR1 is SGHRS and CDR2 YFSETQ. V was trimmed by 0 bases and J by 2 bases, leaving 5 bases between them. With regard to this clonotype: Its antigen is unknown.

Material: naive CD4+ T cells from blood. The chain links TRBV5-1 to TRBJ2-5; tentative D call: TRBD2 (5 bases). The clonotype comes from a human donor in good health. CDR3 sequence (DNA): TGCGCCAGCAGCTTGGGGAGGCAAGAGACCCAGTACTTC. Translated, it gives CASSLGRQETQYF.